Below, 22 T cell receptor beta chains from the same sample are listed, as sequenced in a study of T-cell reconstitution after alpha-beta-depleted transplantation in children. It was with unique molecular identifiers that the TCRbeta library was prepared. In TCRdb, the PCR reads were re-called with MiXCR into one record per CDR3 protein. This table has approximately 250,000 distinct CDR3 sequences, roughly 25% appearing once. The sample in question was PBMCs, obtained before TCRalphabeta/CD19-depleted stem cell transplant. The receptors here all came from a girl aged 2 to 9 with Fanconi anemia, due to receive a stem cell transplant.

The chain has TRBV20-1 and TRBJ2-7; D is perhaps TRBD2 (6 bases). The germline CDR1 and CDR2 sequences are DFQATT and SNEGSKA (reference sequence). This CDR3 has 13 residues. Trimming cost V 3 bases and J 3 bases, with 12 bases left between them. CDR3 sequence reads: CSASLTTSYEQYF. The CDR3 coding sequence is TGCAGTGCTAGTCTTACGACTAGCTACGAGCAGTACTTC.

There are many counts of this clonotype. The rearrangement uses TRBV12-3 or TRBV12-4 and TRBJ2-7; 8 bases align to TRBD1. After removal of 8 bases from V and 4 bases from J, the junction contained 7 bases not matched to a gene. The CDR3 covers 13 residues. CDR3 coding DNA: TGTGCCAGCGGGCCAGGGGGCGGATACGAGCAGTACTTC. Encoded protein: CASGPGGGYEQYF.

The J gene is TRBJ2-2, the V gene TRBV9, with a tentative D call TRBD2 (5 bases). The CDR3 spans 15 residues. Deletions cut 4 bases from V and 1 base from J, with 11 bases between. Germline CDR1 and CDR2: SGDLS and YYNGEE. CDR3 in DNA: TGTGCCAGCAGCCCAGACCGGGAGAACACCGGGGAGCTGTTTTTT. Amino acid sequence: CASSPDRENTGELFF. Full variable domain (rest looked up from reference TRBV9 and TRBJ2-2): DSGVTQTPKHLITATGQRVTLRCSPRSGDLSVYWYQQSLDQGLQFLIQYYNGEERAKGNILERFSAQQFPDLHSELNLSSLELGDSALYFCASSPDRENTGELFFGEGSRLTVL.

The sample holds many counts of this clonotype. The chain is built from TRBV7-6 and TRBJ2-5, with TRBD1 identical over 8 bases. Germline CDR1 and CDR2: SGHVS and FNYEAQ. This CDR3 has 15 residues. The ends lost 5 bases at V and 0 bases at J; junction bases unmatched: 5. Here the CDR3 reads CASSPATGDQETQYF. In DNA, the CDR3 is TGTGCCAGCAGCCCAGCGACAGGGGACCAAGAGACCCAGTACTTC.

This clonotype came up a few times. This chain connects TRBV6-1 to TRBJ2-7, with 10 bases identical to TRBD1. The CDR3 totals 14 residues. V was clipped by 6 bases and J by 6 bases; unmatched bases: 8. The germline CDR1 and CDR2 sequences are MNHNS and SASEGT. The CDR3 DNA is TGTGCCAGCAGAGATCGGGACAGGGGTGGCGAGCAGTACTTC. This encodes CASRDRDRGGEQYF.

J is TRBJ2-7 and V is TRBV29-1; D gene uncertain. Trimming took 4 bases from V and 4 from J, leaving 11 bases between them. Germline CDR1 reads SQVTM; CDR2 reads ANQGSEA. CDR3 size: 12 residues. The CDR3 DNA reads TGCAGCGTTGCGATCACCCCTTACGAGCAGTACTTC. It is translated as CSVAITPYEQYF.

This clonotype was counted ten times or more. An end of the junction differs from the germline gene, which may be a read error. The V gene is TRBV20-1, the J gene TRBJ2-1; 8 nucleotides align to TRBD2. This CDR3 comprises 11 residues. Germline values: CDR1 DFQATT, CDR2 SNEGSKA (reference sequence). Written as DNA, the CDR3 is TGCAGTGCTAGAGACCCGGGGGGGCCTCTCTTC. Translating it yields CSARDPGGPLF.

This sequence joins TRBV11-2 and TRBJ2-1; either TRBD1 or TRBD2 may supply D (5 bases each). From germline, CDR1 is SGHAT and CDR2 FQNNGV. The CDR3 covers 12 residues. Trimming stripped 4 bases from V and 8 bases from J, with 9 bases between. CDR3 loop: CASSYRDDEQFF. CDR3 sequence (DNA): TGTGCCAGCAGCTACCGGGACGATGAGCAGTTCTTC.

Many counts were recorded for this clonotype. The chain carries TRBV29-1 and TRBJ2-2, with D perhaps TRBD1 (6 bases). Germline lookup yields CDR1 SQVTM and CDR2 ANQGSEA. Trimming stripped 7 bases from V and 0 bases from J, with 9 bases between. This CDR3 has 13 residues. DNA for the CDR3: TGCAGCGCCGGGACAACGAACACCGGGGAGCTGTTTTTT. Translating it yields CSAGTTNTGELFF.

V and J are TRBV9 and TRBJ2-1; tentative D call: TRBD2 (6 bases). This CDR3 has 15 residues. V was clipped by 0 bases and J by 2 bases, with 9 bases between them. Germline loops: CDR1 SGDLS, CDR2 YYNGEE. This CDR3 reads CASSVEEGPYNEQFF. DNA for the CDR3: TGTGCCAGCAGCGTAGAGGAGGGGCCCTACAATGAGCAGTTCTTC. Using reference TRBV9 and TRBJ2-1 for the parts outside the CDR3, the full variable domain is DSGVTQTPKHLITATGQRVTLRCSPRSGDLSVYWYQQSLDQGLQFLIQYYNGEERAKGNILERFSAQQFPDLHSELNLSSLELGDSALYFCASSVEEGPYNEQFFGPGTRLTVL.

The chain is built from TRBV2 and TRBJ2-5; 7 bases match TRBD1. The CDR3 covers 15 residues. V gave up 3 bases and J gave up 5 bases; unmatched junction bases: 9. In germline, CDR1 is SNHLY, CDR2 FYNNEI. The CDR3 loop reads CASSETRTGGETQYF. For the CDR3, the DNA is TGTGCCAGCAGTGAGACAAGGACAGGCGGGGAGACCCAGTACTTC.

The rearrangement joins TRBV29-1 to TRBJ2-5; no firm D call. V dropped 6 bases and J dropped 5 bases, with 16 bases sitting between them. The CDR3 is made up of 13 amino acids. Germline CDR1 and CDR2: SQVTM and ANQGSEA. CDR3 in amino acids: CSVDSLHEETQYF. The CDR3 coding sequence is TGCAGCGTAGACTCCTTACATGAGGAGACCCAGTACTTC.

The J gene is TRBJ2-1, the V gene TRBV7-3; tentative D call: TRBD1 (6 bases). Germline V gene sequence: CDR1 SGHTA, CDR2 FQGTGA. The CDR3 is 13 residues long. Trimming shortened V by 8 bases and J by 0 bases, and 8 bases separated the two germline ends. Here the CDR3 DNA reads TGTGCCAGCTCAGGGGTCTCCTACAATGAGCAGTTCTTC. Translated: CASSGVSYNEQFF.

The V and J genes are TRBV20-1 and TRBJ2-1; 10 bases are shared with TRBD2. Germline loops: CDR1 DFQATT, CDR2 SNEGSKA (reference sequence). This CDR3 contains 14 residues. V was clipped by 3 bases and J by 8 bases; unmatched bases: 7. CDR3 DNA sequence: TGCAGTGCTAGTTCTAGCGGGGGCTCCGATGAGCAGTTCTTC. Encoded protein: CSASSSGGSDEQFF.

Only a few counts were recorded for this clonotype. The chain uses TRBV29-1 and TRBJ2-5, with TRBD1 matching 7 bases. The CDR3 has 14 amino acids. Germline V gene sequence: CDR1 SQVTM, CDR2 ANQGSEA. With 6 bases clipped from V and 1 base from J, the junction kept 8 bases outside the gene matches. The CDR3 protein is CSVEGTATQETQYF. In DNA form, the CDR3 reads TGCAGCGTCGAGGGGACAGCCACCCAAGAGACCCAGTACTTC.

This clonotype was observed at least ten times. V usage is TRBV28 and J usage is TRBJ2-3; no definite D call. Trimming pared 4 bases from V and 6 bases from J, leaving 11 bases between. CDR1 MDHEN and CDR2 SYDVKM come from the germline V gene. The CDR3 consists of 13 residues. As DNA, the CDR3 is TGTGCCAGCAGTTGGGTGGTTTCGGATACGCAGTATTTT. Amino acids: CASSWVVSDTQYF.

Ten or more counts support this clonotype. The gene calls are TRBV5-1 and TRBJ2-3, with 9 bases that match TRBD2. The CDR3 is 16 residues long. V dropped 2 bases and J dropped 2; count of bases not matched to a gene: 6. Germline assignment: CDR1 SGHRS and CDR2 YFSETQ. CDR3 nucleotide sequence: TGCGCCAGCAGCTTCGATAGCGGGAGCCACACAGATACGCAGTATTTT. Protein: CASSFDSGSHTDTQYF.

This clonotype was counted many times. The chain joins TRBV18 to TRBJ1-6; no clear D. Germline V gene data show CDR1 as KGHSH and CDR2 as LQKENI. V lost 3 bases and J 7 bases, leaving 16 bases between the germline ends. The CDR3 consists of 16 residues. The CDR3 loop is CASSPSTSTPNSPLHF. The CDR3 DNA sequence: TGTGCCAGCTCACCTTCAACATCAACCCCCAATTCACCCCTCCACTTT.

This clonotype occurred many times. The rearrangement uses TRBV12-3 or TRBV12-4 and TRBJ1-5, with 9 nucleotides matching TRBD1. The CDR3 is 15 residues long. V gave up 1 base and J gave up 4 bases; unmatched junction bases: 2. The CDR3 DNA reads TGTGCCAGCAGTTTAGGGGGACAGGGAAATCAGCCCCAGCATTTT. It specifies CASSLGGQGNQPQHF.

This clonotype was found many times. The gene calls are TRBV20-1 and TRBJ1-1, with a tentative D call TRBD1 (5 bases). V was clipped by 0 bases and J by 7 bases, with 12 bases between them. The V gene's germline CDR1 is DFQATT and CDR2 SNEGSKA (reference sequence). The CDR3 is 13 residues long. The CDR3 is CSARDPRQFEAFF. The DNA of the CDR3 is TGCAGTGCTAGAGATCCTAGACAGTTTGAAGCTTTCTTT.

This clonotype was seen at least ten times. V usage is TRBV29-1 and J usage is TRBJ1-2, with 8 positions matching TRBD1. The CDR3 runs 13 residues. CDR1 and CDR2 (germline): SQVTM, ANQGSEA. V shed 7 bases and J 2 bases; nucleotides not matched to a gene: 6. In DNA form, the CDR3 reads TGCAGCGCGTTCGGACAGGGAAACTATGGCTACACCTTC. Translating it yields CSAFGQGNYGYTF.

This clonotype was recorded many times. The genes are TRBV24-1 and TRBJ2-3; D unresolved. The CDR3 extends over 13 amino acids. Germline V lookup: CDR1 KGHDR, CDR2 SFDVKD. V was trimmed by 0 bases and J by 6 bases, leaving 6 bases between them. The CDR3 protein is CATSDLSRDTQYF. The CDR3 coding sequence is TGTGCCACCAGTGATTTGTCTCGTGATACGCAGTATTTT.